This entry lists 19 T cell receptor beta chains sequenced from one sample in a study of human versus mouse CDR3 diversity and MHC coevolution. Sequencing used immunoSEQ multiplex PCR; TCRdb keeps in-frame clones, though not all of them. The table has tens of thousands of clones, around 93% seen once. Sequenced: naive CD4+ T cells from blood. The subset was: CD45RO-negative CD62L-positive naive CD4 T cells. The origin of the receptors is a person aged 30-69 years in good health.

This clone showed up just a few times. This chain connects TRBV7-9 to TRBJ1-4, with 8 positions matching TRBD1. CDR1 and CDR2 from the germline V gene are SEHNR and FQNEAQ (reference sequence). V shed 4 bases and J 5 bases; nucleotides not matched to a gene: 3. The CDR3 is made up of 14 amino acids. The CDR3 sequence is CASSSTGANEKLFF. In nucleotides, the CDR3 is TGTGCCAGCAGCTCGACAGGGGCAAATGAAAAACTGTTTTTT.

The chain links TRBV6-1 to TRBJ1-2, with D possibly being TRBD1 (5 bases). Germline V lookup: CDR1 MNHNS, CDR2 SASEGT. The V end was cut by 6 bases, the J end by 7 bases, with 12 bases between. CDR3 size: 12 residues. The CDR3 DNA is TGTGCCAGCAGCCACCCGGGGGGTGGCTACACCTTC. Protein sequence: CASSHPGGGYTF.

The genes are TRBV11-1 and TRBJ2-7; D may be TRBD2 (5 bases). The CDR3 is 14 amino acids. V gave up 2 bases and J gave up 2 bases, with 10 bases separating them. The germline V gene has CDR1 SGHAT and CDR2 FQDESV (reference sequence). The CDR3 is CASSLSGVPYEQYF. The CDR3 DNA follows: TGTGCCAGCAGCTTATCCGGGGTCCCCTACGAGCAGTACTTC.

V and J are TRBV28 and TRBJ1-1; no clear D. CDR1 and CDR2 (germline): MDHEN, SYDVKM. The CDR3 spans 13 residues. V was pared by 5 bases and J by 7 bases, with 14 bases between. The CDR3 is CASSAGLRNEAFF. As DNA, the CDR3 is TGTGCCAGCAGTGCCGGACTGAGGAATGAAGCTTTCTTT.

The V call is TRBV18, the J call TRBJ2-1; 11 positions agree with TRBD2. The CDR3 totals 16 residues. J gave up 5 bases and V 6 bases, and 9 bases lay outside the gene matches. CDR1 is KGHSH, CDR2 LQKENI, per germline. CDR3 amino acids: CASSPFTSGGNNEQFF. Written as DNA, the CDR3 is TGTGCCAGCTCCCCGTTTACTAGCGGGGGCAACAATGAGCAGTTCTTC.

The chain has TRBV5-1 and TRBJ2-1, with no clear D. The ends were cut back, 0 bases at V and 2 bases at J, with 9 bases in the middle. CDR3 length equals 15 residues. Germline V lookup: CDR1 SGHRS, CDR2 YFSETQ. In DNA, the CDR3 is TGCGCCAGCAGCTTGGGACTCGCACCCTACAATGAGCAGTTCTTC. It is translated as CASSLGLAPYNEQFF.

This clone appeared once. This chain connects TRBV18 to TRBJ2-2; a possible D gene is TRBD1 (6 bases). This CDR3 contains 16 residues. CDR1 and CDR2 from the germline V gene are KGHSH and LQKENI. With 1 base removed from V and 1 base from J, the gap between germline ends came to 10 bases. The CDR3 bases are TGTGCCAGCTCACCACTTGGGACACTGAACACCGGGGAGCTGTTTTTT. It yields the protein CASSPLGTLNTGELFF. Looking up the rest from reference TRBV18 and TRBJ2-2 gives the full variable domain: NAGVMQNPRHLVRRRGQEARLRCSPMKGHSHVYWYRQLPEEGLKFMVYLQKENIIDESGMPKERFSAEFPKEGPSILRIQQVVRGDSAAYFCASSPLGTLNTGELFFGEGSRLTVL.

The rearrangement joins TRBV6-1 to TRBJ2-1; 13 bases agree with TRBD2. After removal of 6 bases from V and 6 bases from J, the junction contained 5 bases not matched to a gene. This CDR3 spans 15 amino acids. Germline V gives CDR1 MNHNS, CDR2 SASEGT. The CDR3 sequence: CASRLAGGTPNEQFF. CDR3 nucleotides: TGTGCCAGCAGACTAGCGGGGGGGACACCCAATGAGCAGTTCTTC.

The V gene is TRBV5-6, the J gene TRBJ1-1; TRBD1 might be the D (5 bases). CDR3 length: 13 amino acids. V was cut by 2 bases and J by 3 bases, with 8 bases left in between. The germline CDR1 and CDR2 sequences are SGHDT and YYEEEE. CDR3 loop: CASSFDRDTEAFF. The DNA for the CDR3 is TGTGCCAGCAGCTTTGACAGAGACACTGAAGCTTTCTTT.

The V gene is TRBV19, the J gene TRBJ1-6; no clear D gene. V lost 5 bases to trimming and J lost 8 bases, with 16 bases between them. This CDR3 region has 15 residues. CDR1 and CDR2 from the germline V gene are LNHDA and SQIVND (reference sequence). CDR3 sequence reads: CASSLGAGYDSPLHF. Here the CDR3 DNA reads TGTGCCAGTAGTTTGGGCGCTGGATACGATTCACCCCTCCACTTT.

The chain has TRBV5-1 and TRBJ1-5, with D hard to call. This CDR3 region has 15 residues. In germline, CDR1 is SGHRS, CDR2 YFSETQ. With 4 bases removed from V and 0 bases from J, the gap between germline ends came to 11 bases. CDR3 amino acids: CASSAGGGSNQPQHF. The CDR3 coding sequence is TGCGCCAGCAGCGCGGGCGGCGGTAGCAATCAGCCCCAGCATTTT.

This chain joins TRBV9 and TRBJ2-5; TRBD2 matches at 8 bases. With the DNA end fitting TRBJ2-7 better, the J assignment may be wrong. Looked up from germline, CDR1 is SGDLS and CDR2 is YYNGEE. This CDR3 is 15 amino acids long. This CDR3 is CASSVEGTRNYEQYF. DNA for the CDR3: TGTGCCAGCAGCGTAGAGGGGACTAGGAACTACGAGCAGTACTTC.

The chain has TRBV7-2 and TRBJ2-4; 12 nucleotides align to TRBD2. CDR1 SGHTA and CDR2 FQGNSA come from the germline V gene. The CDR3 spans 15 residues. V trimming: 4 bases; J trimming: 8 bases; junction bases outside the gene matches: 6. DNA of the CDR3: TGTGCCAGCAGCTCCCCGACTAGCGGGAGATACATTCAGTACTTC. It codes for CASSSPTSGRYIQYF.

The chain joins TRBV6-5 to TRBJ1-5, with 8 bases fitting TRBD1. CDR3 length: 15 amino acids. The germline CDR1 and CDR2 sequences are MNHEY and SVGAGI. Trimming at V came to 0 bases and at J to 3 bases, leaving 1 base not matched to a gene. The CDR3 protein is CASSYSGQVNQPQHF. CDR3 nucleotides: TGTGCCAGCAGTTACTCGGGACAGGTCAATCAGCCCCAGCATTTT.

The chain combines TRBV19 with TRBJ1-1; possible D gene TRBD1, 5 bases. The V end was cut by 1 base, the J end by 4 bases, with 10 bases between. The CDR3 runs to 14 residues. Germline CDR1 and CDR2: LNHDA and SQIVND (reference sequence). The chain's CDR3 is CASSIVRGFTEAFF. As DNA, the CDR3 is TGTGCCAGTAGTATAGTAAGGGGTTTCACTGAAGCTTTCTTT.

This chain joins TRBV27 and TRBJ1-2; no clear D. The V end lost 5 bases, the J end lost 5 bases, and 18 bases lay between the germline ends. The CDR3 has 15 amino acids. Looked up from germline, CDR1 is MNHEY and CDR2 is SMNVEV (reference sequence). The CDR3 protein is CASSRTGRVQYGYTF. As DNA, the CDR3 is TGTGCCAGCAGTCGTACCGGCCGGGTTCAGTATGGCTACACCTTC.

The chain links TRBV18 to TRBJ1-5; unclear D gene. The CDR3 contains 12 residues. Germline V gene sequence: CDR1 KGHSH, CDR2 LQKENI. V was trimmed by 5 bases and J by 4 bases, leaving 6 bases between them. The DNA for the CDR3 is TGTGCCAGCTCAGGGCCTAATCAGCCCCAGCATTTT. It yields the protein CASSGPNQPQHF.

CDR3 DNA: TGTGCCAGCTTAGGTGGCGGGAACTATGGCTACACCTTC. The encoded protein is CASLGGGNYGYTF. The chain joins TRBV5-4 to TRBJ1-2; D not certain. The CDR3 has 13 amino acids. The germline gives CDR1 SGHNT, CDR2 YYREEE (reference sequence). The V gene lost 7 bases and the J gene lost 2 bases, with 12 bases spanning the gap.

This clone has just one count. This sequence joins TRBV5-4 and TRBJ1-4; possible D gene TRBD1, 5 bases. The V end was cut by 2 bases, the J end by 6 bases, with 11 bases between. The CDR3 is made up of 14 amino acids. Germline assignment: CDR1 SGHNT and CDR2 YYREEE (reference sequence). CDR3 sequence reads: CASSFAGTHEKLFF. The CDR3 DNA is TGTGCCAGCAGCTTTGCAGGGACTCATGAAAAACTGTTTTTT.